Presented here are 31 T cell receptor beta chains from one specimen sequenced in a study of patients and donors after allogeneic stem cell transplantation. TCRdb passed the RT-PCR reads through MiXCR, listing each CDR3 protein once. The sample includes approximately 200,000 distinct CDR3 sequences, 38% seen only once; the top ten take roughly 11%. The sample taken for sequencing was blood, either unsorted or a sorted T cell fraction (not recorded which). These receptors all come from a human donor who was either an allogeneic HSCT recipient or a stem cell or donor lymphocyte infusion donor (not recorded which). It is not recorded whose cells these are; they may come from a transplant donor.

This clonotype has more than one count but fewer than ten. The genes are TRBV20-1 and TRBJ1-2; D call uncertain. From germline, CDR1 is DFQATT and CDR2 SNEGSKA (reference sequence). The CDR3 extends over 15 amino acids. V lost 0 bases, J lost 2 bases, and 13 bases lay in between. The CDR3 nucleotides are TGCAGTGCTAGAGACGGACGTAGGCCGAACTATGGCTACACCTTC. This translates into CSARDGRRPNYGYTF.

This clonotype was recorded only once. V gene TRBV4-2 combines with J gene TRBJ2-3; 8 bases fit TRBD2. V gave up 1 base and J gave up 1 base; unmatched junction bases: 1. The germline V gene has CDR1 LGHNA and CDR2 YNFKEQ. This CDR3 region has 15 residues. CDR3 nucleotides: TGTGCCAGCAGCCAAGCGGGGGGGGGCACAGATACGCAGTATTTT. Translated: CASSQAGGGTDTQYF.

The CDR3 nucleotides read TGTGCCAGCAGTTGGGAAAGGGTCTCCTACAATGAGCAGTTCTTC. Encoded protein: CASSWERVSYNEQFF. The chain recombines TRBV28 with TRBJ2-1; D remains unclear. V was pared by 4 bases and J by 0 bases, with 10 bases between. The CDR3 has 15 residues. CDR1 and CDR2 (germline): MDHEN, SYDVKM.

This clonotype came up a few times. This rearrangement joins TRBV10-3 to TRBJ1-2, with D unresolved. Germline loops: CDR1 ENHRY, CDR2 SYGVKD. This CDR3 has 15 amino acids. Trimming pared 2 bases from V and 8 bases from J, leaving 18 bases between. In DNA, the CDR3 is TGTGCCATCAGTGAGCTAACAGCATCAGCGCGAGGCTACACCTTC. Encoded protein: CAISELTASARGYTF.

The J gene is TRBJ1-2, the V gene TRBV5-8, with D unresolved. The CDR3 has 14 amino acids. CDR1 and CDR2 from the germline V gene are SGHTS and YDEGEE. Trimming left V 0 bases short and J 7 bases short, with 13 bases between. The CDR3 DNA reads as TGTGCCAGCAGCTTGGTTTCGGGGATCACTGGCTACACCTTC. It encodes CASSLVSGITGYTF.

V is TRBV10-1 and J is TRBJ2-3; D unclear. V lost 2 bases and J 3 bases, leaving 6 bases between the germline ends. This CDR3 spans 13 amino acids. CDR1 and CDR2 from the germline V gene are WNHNN and SYGVQD (reference sequence). CDR3 region: CASSEQLTDTQYF. In DNA, the CDR3 is TGCGCCAGCAGTGAGCAGTTAACAGATACGCAGTATTTT.

The V call is TRBV10-3, the J call TRBJ2-3, with 10 bases that match TRBD2. V lost 5 bases to trimming and J lost 2 bases; unmatched junction nucleotides: 7. The CDR3 is made up of 16 amino acids. CDR1 ENHRY and CDR2 SYGVKD come from the germline V gene. Here the CDR3 DNA reads TGTGCCATCAGTCCTAGCGGGGGCATATCCACAGATACGCAGTATTTT. Translation: CAISPSGGISTDTQYF.

The CDR3 spells CSAREHQGARGYTF. The CDR3 DNA follows: TGCAGTGCTAGAGAACATCAGGGGGCACGTGGCTACACCTTC. The chain employs TRBV20-1 and TRBJ1-2, with 8 bases matching TRBD1. The CDR3 runs to 14 residues. Germline assignment: CDR1 DFQATT and CDR2 SNEGSKA (reference sequence). J gave up 7 bases and V 0 bases, and 7 bases lay outside the gene matches.

V is TRBV12-3 or TRBV12-4 and J is TRBJ1-5; TRBD1 is a possible D gene (5 bases). Trimming took 3 bases from V and 1 from J, leaving 13 bases between them. The CDR3 extends over 16 amino acids. The CDR3 spells CASSFTGTASNQPQHF. DNA for the CDR3: TGTGCCAGCAGTTTCACGGGGACCGCAAGCAATCAGCCCCAGCATTTT.

This chain connects TRBV12-3 or TRBV12-4 to TRBJ1-3; D gene uncertain. V lost 7 bases to trimming and J lost 4 bases, with 11 bases between them. The CDR3 sequence is 13 residues long. CDR3 nucleotides: TGTGCCAGCACTCGGGGTACCGGAAACACCATATATTTT. Amino acid sequence: CASTRGTGNTIYF.

The chain combines TRBV7-8 with TRBJ1-5; weak D call: TRBD1 (5 bases). CDR1 is SGHVS and CDR2 is FQNEAQ in the germline V gene. V was cut by 5 bases and J by 0 bases, with 23 bases left in between. The CDR3 is made up of 19 amino acids. The chain's CDR3 is CASSPFGAGIVGSNQPQHF. In DNA, the CDR3 is TGTGCCAGCAGCCCCTTTGGGGCAGGGATAGTAGGTAGCAATCAGCCCCAGCATTTT.

V is TRBV12-3 or TRBV12-4 and J is TRBJ1-4; D is unclear. Trimming took off 0 bases at V and 4 bases at J, with 9 bases between the two ends. CDR3 length: 15 amino acids. The CDR3 here is CASSLAKGNNEKLFF. The CDR3 DNA reads TGTGCCAGCAGTTTAGCCAAAGGAAATAATGAAAAACTGTTTTTT.

J is TRBJ1-1 and V is TRBV9, with D unclear. The CDR3 has 16 amino acids. Germline V gene data show CDR1 as SGDLS and CDR2 as YYNGEE. With 4 bases removed from V and 4 bases from J, the gap between germline ends came to 20 bases. The CDR3 region is CASSPRQGRYFTEAFF. Written as DNA, the CDR3 is TGTGCCAGCAGCCCCCGTCAAGGGAGGTATTTCACTGAAGCTTTCTTT.

This clonotype was detected only a few times. CDR3 sequence: CASSFRGTGLNQPQHF. The DNA for the CDR3 is TGTGCCAGCAGCTTCCGCGGGACAGGATTAAATCAGCCCCAGCATTTT. This sequence joins TRBV7-2 and TRBJ1-5, with TRBD1 matching over 8 bases. The ends lost 3 bases at V and 4 bases at J; junction bases unmatched: 8. Per germline, CDR1 SGHTA and CDR2 FQGNSA. This CDR3 region has 16 residues.

This clonotype was found a few times. This chain joins TRBV5-6 and TRBJ2-7; D may correspond to TRBD1 or TRBD2 (5 bases each). The CDR3 has 15 amino acids. The V gene's germline CDR1 is SGHDT and CDR2 YYEEEE. V was pared by 4 bases and J by 0 bases, with 14 bases between. Written as DNA, the CDR3 is TGTGCCAGCAGCCCAGGGACGTTGAGCTCCTACGAGCAGTACTTC. Its translation is CASSPGTLSSYEQYF. Variable domain in full (rest from reference TRBV5-6 and TRBJ2-7): DAGVTQSPTHLIKTRGQQVTLRCSPKSGHDTVSWYQQALGQGPQFIFQYYEEEERQRGNFPDRFSGHQFPNYSSELNVNALLLGDSALYLCASSPGTLSSYEQYFGPGTRLTVT.

The sample holds a few counts of this clonotype. CDR3 loop: CASSFGSGSNQPQHF. In nucleotides, the CDR3 is TGTGCCAGCAGCTTTGGATCAGGGAGCAATCAGCCCCAGCATTTT. The chain combines TRBV11-1 with TRBJ1-5; TRBD1 is a possible D gene (5 bases). CDR3 length: 15 amino acids. Trimming shortened V by 3 bases and J by 1 base, and 10 bases separated the two germline ends. Germline V gives CDR1 SGHAT, CDR2 FQDESV (reference sequence).

The genes are TRBV20-1 and TRBJ2-7, with D perhaps assigned TRBD1 or TRBD2 (5 bases each). From germline, CDR1 is DFQATT and CDR2 SNEGSKA (reference sequence). The V and J ends lost 6 bases and 12 bases respectively, with 21 bases between them. CDR3 length: 12 residues. CDR3 nucleotide sequence: TGCAGTGCCCAAGGGACCCAAAAGAACCTGTACTTC. Translated, it gives CSAQGTQKNLYF.

The gene calls are TRBV5-1 and TRBJ2-5; 15 bases agree with TRBD2. This CDR3 comprises 17 residues. Germline V gene data show CDR1 as SGHRS and CDR2 as YFSETQ. Trimming took 3 bases from V and 1 from J; bases not matched to a gene: 4. The CDR3 region is CASSSGLAGGFQETQYF. For the CDR3, the DNA is TGCGCCAGCAGCTCGGGACTAGCGGGGGGTTTCCAAGAGACCCAGTACTTC.

This chain links TRBV5-1 with TRBJ1-5, with a weak D call TRBD1 (5 bases). This CDR3 has 14 amino acids. The germline V and J ends were trimmed by 0 bases and 11 bases, with 15 bases remaining between them. CDR1 is SGHRS, CDR2 YFSETQ, per germline. CDR3 protein: CASSLAGQGSAQHF. In nucleotides, the CDR3 is TGCGCCAGCAGCTTGGCGGGGCAGGGATCAGCCCAGCATTTT.

The chain joins TRBV25-1 to TRBJ1-5; unclear D gene. V was clipped by 6 bases and J by 5 bases, with 20 bases between them. This CDR3 spans 16 amino acids. Germline CDR1 reads MGHDK; CDR2 reads SYGVNS. The CDR3 reads CASSPPSISEDQPQHF. CDR3 bases: TGTGCCAGCAGCCCCCCTTCAATCAGCGAGGATCAGCCCCAGCATTTT.

V gene TRBV10-3 combines with J gene TRBJ2-1; D is ambiguous. The V gene's germline CDR1 is ENHRY and CDR2 SYGVKD. Trimming stripped 9 bases from V and 1 base from J, with 10 bases between. This CDR3 is 13 amino acids long. The CDR3 loop reads CAMGRDSYNEQFF. CDR3 sequence (DNA): TGTGCCATGGGTAGGGATTCCTACAATGAGCAGTTCTTC.

The CDR3 spells CASSVSPESEKLFF. The CDR3 nucleotides are TGTGCCAGCAGCGTATCCCCAGAGAGTGAAAAACTGTTTTTT. The chain is built from TRBV9 and TRBJ1-4; D is ambiguous. The CDR3 runs 14 residues. Trimming stripped 1 base from V and 7 bases from J, with 11 bases between. Germline loops: CDR1 SGDLS, CDR2 YYNGEE.

This clonotype was observed a few times. The chain is built from TRBV28 and TRBJ1-6; D not certain. The CDR3 loop spans 10 amino acids. Germline V CDR1 and CDR2: MDHEN, SYDVKM. Trimming stripped 8 bases from V and 6 bases from J, with 2 bases between. CDR3 DNA sequence: TGTGCCAGCGGTAATTCACCCCTCCACTTT. It specifies CASGNSPLHF. Variable domain in full (rest from reference TRBV28 and TRBJ1-6): DVKVTQSSRYLVKRTGEKVFLECVQDMDHENMFWYRQDPGLGLRLIYFSYDVKMKEKGDIPEGYSVSREKKERFSLILESASTNQTSMYLCASGNSPLHFGNGTRLTVT.

Here the CDR3 DNA reads TGCGCCAGCAGCCCTACAGGGGGGAATGGCTACACCTTC. Translating it yields CASSPTGGNGYTF. This sequence joins TRBV5-1 and TRBJ1-2, with TRBD1 matching 8 bases. CDR1 and CDR2 from the germline V gene are SGHRS and YFSETQ. CDR3 length: 13 residues. The J segment lost 6 bases and the V segment lost 4 bases, leaving 5 bases of the junction unmatched.

The V call is TRBV28, the J call TRBJ2-7; D is undetermined. Trimming removed 7 bases at V and 1 base at J, with 14 bases between. This CDR3 spans 14 amino acids. Germline assignment: CDR1 MDHEN and CDR2 SYDVKM. CDR3 sequence reads: CASIPDGRSYEQYF. The CDR3 DNA reads as TGTGCCAGCATTCCCGACGGCCGATCCTACGAGCAGTACTTC. Using reference TRBV28 and TRBJ2-7 for the parts outside the CDR3, the full variable domain is DVKVTQSSRYLVKRTGEKVFLECVQDMDHENMFWYRQDPGLGLRLIYFSYDVKMKEKGDIPEGYSVSREKKERFSLILESASTNQTSMYLCASIPDGRSYEQYFGPGTRLTVT.

This clonotype came up a few times. The chain combines TRBV25-1 with TRBJ2-3, with 7 bases that match TRBD2. V trimming: 10 bases; J trimming: 1 base; junction bases outside the gene matches: 11. Germline loops: CDR1 MGHDK, CDR2 SYGVNS. The CDR3 totals 15 residues. The CDR3 sequence is CANLSPSGGTDTQYF. The CDR3 DNA reads TGTGCCAACTTGAGCCCCAGCGGGGGCACAGATACGCAGTATTTT.

The genes are TRBV24-1 and TRBJ2-3, with 7 bases fitting TRBD2. Germline CDR1 is KGHDR and CDR2 is SFDVKD. There are 13 residues in the CDR3. CDR3 DNA sequence: TGTGCGGTCCGGGGAGGGGCCGGAGATACGCAGTATTTT. Its translation: CAVRGGAGDTQYF.

This clonotype was found a few times. The rearrangement uses TRBV20-1 and TRBJ1-5, with TRBD1 identical over 7 bases. CDR3 size: 13 residues. Unmatched junction bases numbered 5, after V lost 3 bases and J lost 6 bases. Germline values: CDR1 DFQATT, CDR2 SNEGSKA (reference sequence). CDR3 in amino acids: CSASRQGGQPQHF. The CDR3 DNA follows: TGCAGTGCTAGTCGGCAGGGGGGTCAGCCCCAGCATTTT.

This sequence joins TRBV20-1 and TRBJ2-1, with D perhaps being TRBD1 or TRBD2 (6 bases each). This CDR3 has 13 residues. V lost 7 bases and J 6 bases, leaving 16 bases between the germline ends. Germline V CDR1 and CDR2: DFQATT, SNEGSKA (reference sequence). CDR3 DNA sequence: TGCAGTGTAAGGGGGGCTACACTCAATGAGCAGTTCTTC. Protein: CSVRGATLNEQFF.

The chain carries TRBV2 and TRBJ2-3; a possible D gene is TRBD2 (5 bases). The length of the CDR3 is 15 residues. Looked up from germline, CDR1 is SNHLY and CDR2 is FYNNEI. Trimming cost V 6 bases and J 2 bases, with 15 bases left between them. CDR3 amino acids: CASSGELVATDTQYF. The DNA of the CDR3 is TGTGCCAGCAGCGGGGAGTTAGTGGCCACAGATACGCAGTATTTT.

The gene calls are TRBV20-1 and TRBJ2-1, with TRBD1 matching 11 bases. The ends lost 5 bases at V and 7 bases at J; junction bases unmatched: 4. The CDR3 runs to 13 residues. CDR1 is DFQATT and CDR2 is SNEGSKA in the germline V gene (reference sequence). The CDR3 DNA follows: TGCAGTGCTGGGGACAGGGGGTCGAATGAGCAGTTCTTC. This encodes CSAGDRGSNEQFF.